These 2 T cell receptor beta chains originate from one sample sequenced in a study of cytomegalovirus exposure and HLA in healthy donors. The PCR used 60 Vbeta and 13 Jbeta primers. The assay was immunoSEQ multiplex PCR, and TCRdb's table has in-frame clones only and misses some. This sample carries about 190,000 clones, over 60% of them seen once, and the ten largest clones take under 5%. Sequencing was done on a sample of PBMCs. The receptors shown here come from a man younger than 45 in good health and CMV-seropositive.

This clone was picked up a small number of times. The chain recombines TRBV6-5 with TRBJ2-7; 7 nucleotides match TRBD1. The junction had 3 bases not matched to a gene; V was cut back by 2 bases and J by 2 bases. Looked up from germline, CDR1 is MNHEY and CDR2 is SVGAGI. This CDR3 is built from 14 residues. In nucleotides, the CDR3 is TGTGCCAGCAGTTACGGGCAGGGGGCCTACGAGCAGTACTTC. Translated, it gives CASSYGQGAYEQYF.

The CDR3 reads CASLEGAGGPEQYF. The CDR3 region has the DNA TGTGCCAGCCTGGAGGGAGCGGGAGGGCCCGAGCAGTACTTC. The J gene is TRBJ2-5, the V gene TRBV28; TRBD2 matches at 10 bases. The end of the DNA aligns better with TRBJ2-7, so the J call may be wrong. Germline V gene data show CDR1 as MDHEN and CDR2 as SYDVKM. The CDR3 sequence is 14 residues long.